Sequencing of this T cell receptor beta chain was carried out in a study of graft-versus-host responses after intestinal transplantation. Whole-study context: Each recipient received a multivisceral, liver-intestinal, or isolated intestinal graft. General study findings and limits: Recipient marrow contained GvH clones, some of which appeared first in ileum or blood.

V lost 7 bases and J lost 4; bases outside the gene matches: 16. The CDR3 length is 17 residues. CDR1 SQVTM and CDR2 ANQGSEA come from the germline V gene. As to this clone: Its target is unknown.

Generated by immunoSEQ multiplex PCR, the TCRdb table keeps only in-frame clones and is missing some. The sample lists approximately 81,000 clones, roughly 91% occurring once. The specimen was unstimulated CD8+ T cells sorted from spleen or lymph node cells, collected before transplant. This clonotype originated in a human donor who was the organ donor for an intestinal transplant. The rearrangement uses TRBV29-1 and TRBJ2-6, with 7 bases identical to TRBD1. The CDR3 sequence: CSAVTGVVLSGANVLTF. The CDR3 DNA reads as TGCAGCGCCGTCACAGGGGTGGTTTTGTCGGGGGCCAACGTCCTGACTTTC.